In its sample, the clone carrying this T cell receptor beta chain was seen many times. Its antigen is not known. This CDR3 is 14 amino acids long. Germline assignment: CDR1 SGHTA and CDR2 FQGTGA. J lost 9 bases, V lost 2 bases, and 7 bases had no gene match. This sample was included in a study of T-cell reconstitution after alpha-beta-depleted transplantation in children. Study findings and constraints: At the one-year point after transplant, T-cell counts and TCRbeta diversity were found to come mostly from T cells that had been newly produced. Expanded clones from the graft, numbering several hundred, reportedly supplied alpha-beta T cells about two months after transplant. For some patients, TCRbeta diversity was high at day 60 because of recipient T cells and thymic progenitors that survived.

Preparation of the TCRbeta library involved a method that used unique molecular identifiers. TCRdb re-called the PCR reads through MiXCR, storing one row per CDR3 protein. Among about 150,000 distinct CDR3 sequences listed, 8.5% to 14% were seen once. Sequenced material: PBMCs, taken before TCRalphabeta/CD19-depleted stem cell transplant. This chain connects TRBV7-3 to TRBJ2-1, with 7 nucleotides matching TRBD1. The receptor was derived from a boy aged 2 to 9 with acute myeloid leukemia, due to receive a stem cell transplant. The CDR3 DNA sequence: TGTGCCAGCAGCTTAGGGGCAGGGGGTGGTGAGCAGTTCTTC. Amino acid sequence: CASSLGAGGGEQFF. The variable domain in full, completed from reference TRBV7-3 and TRBJ2-1, reads GAGVSQTPSNKVTEKGKYVELRCDPISGHTALYWYRQSLGQGPEFLIYFQGTGAADDSGLPNDRFFAVRPEGSVSTLKIQRTERGDSAVYLCASSLGAGGGEQFFGPGTRLTVL.